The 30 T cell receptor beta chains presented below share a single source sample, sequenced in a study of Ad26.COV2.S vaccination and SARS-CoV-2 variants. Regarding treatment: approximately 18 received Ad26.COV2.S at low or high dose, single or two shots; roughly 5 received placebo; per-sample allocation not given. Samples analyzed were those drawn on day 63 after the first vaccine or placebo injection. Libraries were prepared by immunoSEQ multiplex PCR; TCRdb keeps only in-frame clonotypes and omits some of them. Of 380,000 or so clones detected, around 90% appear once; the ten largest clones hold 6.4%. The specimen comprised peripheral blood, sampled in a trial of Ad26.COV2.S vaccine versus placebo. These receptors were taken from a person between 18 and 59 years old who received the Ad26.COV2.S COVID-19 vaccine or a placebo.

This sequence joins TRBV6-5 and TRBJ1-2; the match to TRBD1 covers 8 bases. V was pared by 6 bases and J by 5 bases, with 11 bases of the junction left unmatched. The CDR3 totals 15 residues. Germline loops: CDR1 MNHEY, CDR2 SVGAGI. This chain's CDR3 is CASRPGQAPNYGYTF. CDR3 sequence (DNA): TGTGCCAGCAGACCGGGACAGGCTCCGAATTATGGCTACACCTTC.

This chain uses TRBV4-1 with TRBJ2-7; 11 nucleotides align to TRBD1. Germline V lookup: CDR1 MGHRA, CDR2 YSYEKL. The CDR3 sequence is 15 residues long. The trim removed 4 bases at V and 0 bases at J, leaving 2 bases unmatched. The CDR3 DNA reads TGCGCCAGCAGCCGGGGGACAGGGGGCTCCTACGAGCAGTACTTC. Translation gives CASSRGTGGSYEQYF.

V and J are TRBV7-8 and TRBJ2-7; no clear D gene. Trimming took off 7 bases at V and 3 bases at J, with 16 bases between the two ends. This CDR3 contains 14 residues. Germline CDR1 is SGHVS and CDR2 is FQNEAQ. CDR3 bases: TGTGCCAGCACCCCTTGGGCCGAGTACTACGAGCAGTACTTC. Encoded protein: CASTPWAEYYEQYF.

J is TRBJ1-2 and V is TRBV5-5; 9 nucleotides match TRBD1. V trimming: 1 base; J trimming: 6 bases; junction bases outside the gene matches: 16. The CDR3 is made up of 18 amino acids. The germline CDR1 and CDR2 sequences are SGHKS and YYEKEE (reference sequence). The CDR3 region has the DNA TGTGCCAGCAGCTTGAATACGGGGGACAGGGTATTCCGCCATGGCTACACCTTC. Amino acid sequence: CASSLNTGDRVFRHGYTF. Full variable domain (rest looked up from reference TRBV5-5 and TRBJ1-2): DAGVTQSPTHLIKTRGQQVTLRCSPISGHKSVSWYQQVLGQGPQFIFQYYEKEERGRGNFPDRFSARQFPNYSSELNVNALLLGDSALYLCASSLNTGDRVFRHGYTFGSGTRLTVV.

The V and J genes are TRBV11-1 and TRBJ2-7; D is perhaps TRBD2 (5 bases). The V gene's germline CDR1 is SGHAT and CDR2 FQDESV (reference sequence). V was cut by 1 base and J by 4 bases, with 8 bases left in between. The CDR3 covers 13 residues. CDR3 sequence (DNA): TGTGCCAGCAGCTTAGGGTGGGAGTACGAGCAGTACTTC. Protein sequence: CASSLGWEYEQYF.

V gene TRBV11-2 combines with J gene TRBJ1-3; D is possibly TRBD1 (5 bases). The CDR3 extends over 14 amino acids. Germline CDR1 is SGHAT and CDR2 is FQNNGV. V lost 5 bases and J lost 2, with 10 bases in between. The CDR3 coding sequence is TGTGCCAGCAGCCTCGGGACGACTGGAAACACCATATATTTT. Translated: CASSLGTTGNTIYF.

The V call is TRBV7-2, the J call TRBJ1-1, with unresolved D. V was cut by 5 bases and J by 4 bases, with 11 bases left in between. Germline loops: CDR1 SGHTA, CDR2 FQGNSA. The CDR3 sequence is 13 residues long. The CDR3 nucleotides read TGTGCCAGCAGCGCACGACGGCGCACTGAAGCTTTCTTT. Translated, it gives CASSARRRTEAFF.

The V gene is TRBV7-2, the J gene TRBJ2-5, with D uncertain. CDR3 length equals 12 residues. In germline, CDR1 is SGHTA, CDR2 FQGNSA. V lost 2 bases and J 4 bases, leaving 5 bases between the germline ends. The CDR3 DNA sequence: TGTGCCAGCAGCTTAATCGTAGAGACCCAGTACTTC. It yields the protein CASSLIVETQYF.

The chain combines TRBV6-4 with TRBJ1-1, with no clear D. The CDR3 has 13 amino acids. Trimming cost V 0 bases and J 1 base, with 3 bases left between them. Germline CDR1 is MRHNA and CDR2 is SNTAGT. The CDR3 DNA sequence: TGTGCCAGCAGTGACTCAGGGAACACTGAAGCTTTCTTT. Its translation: CASSDSGNTEAFF.

The CDR3 coding sequence is TGTGCCAGCAGTTACAGGGGGTACAATGAGCAGTTCTTC. It yields the protein CASSYRGYNEQFF. The chain uses TRBV6-6 and TRBJ2-1, with D maybe TRBD1 (6 bases). This CDR3 contains 13 residues. Germline V gene sequence: CDR1 MNHNY, CDR2 SVGAGI (reference sequence). V lost 2 bases to trimming and J lost 4 bases, with 6 bases between them.

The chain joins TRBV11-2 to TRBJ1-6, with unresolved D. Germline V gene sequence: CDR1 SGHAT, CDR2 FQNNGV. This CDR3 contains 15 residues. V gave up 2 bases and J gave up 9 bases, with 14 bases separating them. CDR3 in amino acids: CASSLPGWGGSPLHF. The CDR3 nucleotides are TGTGCCAGCAGCTTACCCGGGTGGGGAGGTTCACCCCTCCACTTT. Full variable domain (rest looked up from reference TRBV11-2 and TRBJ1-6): EAGVAQSPRYKIIEKRQSVAFWCNPISGHATLYWYQQILGQGPKLLIQFQNNGVVDDSQLPKDRFSAERLKGVDSTLKIQPAKLEDSAVYLCASSLPGWGGSPLHFGNGTRLTVT.

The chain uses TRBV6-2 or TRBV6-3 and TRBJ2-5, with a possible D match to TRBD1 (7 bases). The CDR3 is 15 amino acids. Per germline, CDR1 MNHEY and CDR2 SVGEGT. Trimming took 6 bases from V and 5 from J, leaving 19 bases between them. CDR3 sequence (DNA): TGTGCCAGCAGCGCCCCGACAGGGAGCGGGGAGACCCAGTACTTC. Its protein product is CASSAPTGSGETQYF.

CDR3 coding DNA: TGTGCCAGCAGCCGAGGGGGGGGATCTGGCGAGCAGTACTTC. Translating gives CASSRGGGSGEQYF. V and J are TRBV2 and TRBJ2-7; possibly TRBD2 for D (7 bases). CDR3 length equals 14 residues. V was cut by 6 bases and J by 6 bases, with 18 bases left in between. Looked up from germline, CDR1 is SNHLY and CDR2 is FYNNEI.

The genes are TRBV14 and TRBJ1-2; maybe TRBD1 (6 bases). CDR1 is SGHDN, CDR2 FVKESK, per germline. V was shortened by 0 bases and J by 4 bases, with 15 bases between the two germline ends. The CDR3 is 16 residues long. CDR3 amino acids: CASSQELPGASYGYTF. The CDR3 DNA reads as TGTGCCAGCAGCCAAGAGTTGCCGGGGGCCAGCTATGGCTACACCTTC.

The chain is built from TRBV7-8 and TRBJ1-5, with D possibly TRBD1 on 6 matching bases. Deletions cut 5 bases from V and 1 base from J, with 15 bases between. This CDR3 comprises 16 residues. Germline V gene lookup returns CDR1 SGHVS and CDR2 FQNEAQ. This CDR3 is CASSITGTWSNQPQHF. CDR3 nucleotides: TGTGCCAGCAGCATAACCGGGACATGGAGCAATCAGCCCCAGCATTTT.

CDR3 DNA sequence: TGTGCCATCAGCCACGGACAGGGGAACCAGCCCCAGCATTTT. Translated: CAISHGQGNQPQHF. V is TRBV10-3 and J is TRBJ1-5; 9 positions agree with TRBD1. This CDR3 comprises 14 residues. CDR1 ENHRY and CDR2 SYGVKD come from the germline V gene. The J segment lost 7 bases and the V segment lost 6 bases, leaving 7 bases of the junction unmatched.

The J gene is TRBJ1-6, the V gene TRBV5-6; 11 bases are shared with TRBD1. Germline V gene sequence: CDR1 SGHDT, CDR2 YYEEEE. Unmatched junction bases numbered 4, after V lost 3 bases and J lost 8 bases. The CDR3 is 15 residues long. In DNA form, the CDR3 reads TGTGCCAGCAGCTCAGCGGACAGGGGGCATTCACCCCTCCACTTT. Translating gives CASSSADRGHSPLHF.

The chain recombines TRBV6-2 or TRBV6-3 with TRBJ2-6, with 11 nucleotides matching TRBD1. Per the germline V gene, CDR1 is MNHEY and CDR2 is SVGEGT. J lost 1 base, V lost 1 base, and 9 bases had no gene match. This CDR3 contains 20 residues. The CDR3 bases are TGTGCCAGCAGTTACTTCTCCGGGACAGGGGGGCCTTCTGGGGCCAACGTCCTGACTTTC. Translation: CASSYFSGTGGPSGANVLTF.

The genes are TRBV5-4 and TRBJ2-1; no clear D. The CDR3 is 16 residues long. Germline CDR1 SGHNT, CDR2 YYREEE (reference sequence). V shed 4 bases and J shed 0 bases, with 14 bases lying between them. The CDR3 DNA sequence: TGTGCCAGCAGCCCAATCAGCCGGAGCTCCTACAATGAGCAGTTCTTC. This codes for CASSPISRSSYNEQFF.

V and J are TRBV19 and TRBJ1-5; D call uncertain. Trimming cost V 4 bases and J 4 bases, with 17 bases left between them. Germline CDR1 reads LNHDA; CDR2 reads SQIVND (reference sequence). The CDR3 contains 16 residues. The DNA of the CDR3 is TGTGCCAGTAGTAGAGGGATGGGCTTCCTGAATCAGCCCCAGCATTTT. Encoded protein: CASSRGMGFLNQPQHF.

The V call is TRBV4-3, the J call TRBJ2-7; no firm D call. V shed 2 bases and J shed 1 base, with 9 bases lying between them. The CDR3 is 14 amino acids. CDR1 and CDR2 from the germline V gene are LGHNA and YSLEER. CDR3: CASSQITASYEQYF. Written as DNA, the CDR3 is TGCGCCAGCAGCCAAATTACAGCTTCCTACGAGCAGTACTTC.

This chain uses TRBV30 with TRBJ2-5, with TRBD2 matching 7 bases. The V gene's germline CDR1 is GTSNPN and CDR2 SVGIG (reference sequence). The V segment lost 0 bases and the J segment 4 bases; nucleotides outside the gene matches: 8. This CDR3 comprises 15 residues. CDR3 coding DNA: TGTGCCTGGAGTGTAGCCTGGGGGGAGGGAGAGACCCAGTACTTC. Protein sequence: CAWSVAWGEGETQYF. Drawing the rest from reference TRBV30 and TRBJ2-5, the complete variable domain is SQTIHQWPATLVQPVGSPLSLECTVEGTSNPNLYWYRQAAGRGLQLLFYSVGIGQISSEVPQNLSASRPQDRQFILSSKKLLLSDSGFYLCAWSVAWGEGETQYFGPGTRLLVL.

In nucleotides, the CDR3 is TGTGCTAGTGCGAGTTTAGCGGGCAATCAGCCCCAGCATTTT. This encodes CASASLAGNQPQHF. The chain links TRBV12-5 to TRBJ1-5; D not certain. Germline-derived CDR1 and CDR2 are LGHNT and FRNRAP. Trimming took 7 bases from V and 2 from J, leaving 12 bases between them. CDR3 size: 14 residues.

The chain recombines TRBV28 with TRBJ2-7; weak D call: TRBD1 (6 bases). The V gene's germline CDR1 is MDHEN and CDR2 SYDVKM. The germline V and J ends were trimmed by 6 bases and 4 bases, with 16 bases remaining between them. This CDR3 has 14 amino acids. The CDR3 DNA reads TGTGCCAGCAGCTATCCTGGACAGTTTTACGAGCAGTACTTC. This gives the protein CASSYPGQFYEQYF.

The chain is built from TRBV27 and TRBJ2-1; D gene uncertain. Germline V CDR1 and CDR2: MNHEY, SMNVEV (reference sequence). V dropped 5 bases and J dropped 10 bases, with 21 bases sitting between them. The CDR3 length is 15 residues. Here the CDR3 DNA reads TGTGCCAGCAGTGGGTGGACGGGCGCCGAAAAGGAGCAGTTCTTC. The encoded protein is CASSGWTGAEKEQFF.

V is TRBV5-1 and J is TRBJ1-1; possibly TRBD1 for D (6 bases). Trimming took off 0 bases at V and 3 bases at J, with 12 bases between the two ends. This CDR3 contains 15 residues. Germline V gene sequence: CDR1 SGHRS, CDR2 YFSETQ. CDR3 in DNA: TGCGCCAGCAGCTTGGAGGGCAGGGGTGACACTGAAGCTTTCTTT. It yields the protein CASSLEGRGDTEAFF.

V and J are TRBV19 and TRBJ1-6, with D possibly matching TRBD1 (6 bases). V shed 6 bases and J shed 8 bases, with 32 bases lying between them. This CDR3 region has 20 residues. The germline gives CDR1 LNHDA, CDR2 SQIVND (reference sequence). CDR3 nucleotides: TGTGCCAGTAGAAGCCGTGGGGGGGACACCCTCTTTCGTAAAGATTCACCCCTCCACTTT. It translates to CASRSRGGDTLFRKDSPLHF.

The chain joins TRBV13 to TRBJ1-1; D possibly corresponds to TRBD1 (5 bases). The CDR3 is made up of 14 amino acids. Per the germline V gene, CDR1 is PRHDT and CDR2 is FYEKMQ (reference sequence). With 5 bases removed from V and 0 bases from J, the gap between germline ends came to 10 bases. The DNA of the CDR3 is TGTGCCAGCAGCCTAAGACAGATGAACACTGAAGCTTTCTTT. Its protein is CASSLRQMNTEAFF. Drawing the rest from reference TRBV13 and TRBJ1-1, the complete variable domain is AAGVIQSPRHLIKEKRETATLKCYPIPRHDTVYWYQQGPGQDPQFLISFYEKMQSDKGSIPDRFSAQQFSDYHSELNMSSLELGDSALYFCASSLRQMNTEAFFGQGTRLTVV.

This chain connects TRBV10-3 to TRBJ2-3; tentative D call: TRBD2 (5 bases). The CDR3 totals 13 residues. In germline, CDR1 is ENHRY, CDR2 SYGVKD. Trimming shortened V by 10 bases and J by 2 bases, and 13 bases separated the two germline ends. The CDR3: CATVSGDTDTQYF. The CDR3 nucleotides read TGTGCCACCGTGTCCGGGGACACAGATACGCAGTATTTT.

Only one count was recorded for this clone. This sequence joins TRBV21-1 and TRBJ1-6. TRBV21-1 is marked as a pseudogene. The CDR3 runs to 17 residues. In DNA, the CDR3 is TGTGCCAGCAGCAAAATTTGGGGGGGTCATCCTAATTCACCCCTCCACTTT. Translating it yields CASSKIWGGHPNSPLHF.